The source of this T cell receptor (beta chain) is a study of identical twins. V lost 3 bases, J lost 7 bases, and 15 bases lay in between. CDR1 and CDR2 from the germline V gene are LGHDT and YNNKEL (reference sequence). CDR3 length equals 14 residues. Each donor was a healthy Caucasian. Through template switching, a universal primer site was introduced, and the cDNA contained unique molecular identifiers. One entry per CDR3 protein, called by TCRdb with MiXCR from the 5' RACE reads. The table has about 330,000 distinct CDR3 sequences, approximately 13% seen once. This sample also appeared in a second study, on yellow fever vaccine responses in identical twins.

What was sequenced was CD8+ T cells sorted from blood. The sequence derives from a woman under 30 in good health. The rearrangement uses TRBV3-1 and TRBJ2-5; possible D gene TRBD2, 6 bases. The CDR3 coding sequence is TGTGCCAGCAGCCACCTCAATGGGGAGGTGACCCAGTACTTC. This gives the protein CASSHLNGEVTQYF.